The rows below give T cell receptor beta chains drawn from one sample of a study of blood T cell repertoires in COVID-19. The table came from immunoSEQ multiplex PCR; TCRdb's copy has only in-frame clones and leaves some out. This table has under 150,000 clones, more than 70% appearing once. The sequencing input was peripheral blood. These receptors were collected from a man aged 65 to 85 with acute or convalescent COVID-19. The CDR3 runs from the conserved cysteine through the conserved F or W. Fields, in order: clone size, D gene, J gene, V gene, CDR3 protein, CDR3 DNA. D genes are given only for firm matches. Clone size is given for some rows only: seen once, a few or many times, or a class if the clone is expanded.

clone_size: NA; d_call: TRBD2; j_call: TRBJ2-2; v_call: TRBV7-3; cdr3_aa: CASSYAGVGELFF; cdr3_nt: TGTGCCAGCAGCTACGCGGGGGTAGGGGAGCTGTTTTTT
clone_size: NA; d_call: TRBD1; j_call: TRBJ2-7; v_call: TRBV7-2; cdr3_aa: CASSLALQTGRTYEQYF; cdr3_nt: TGTGCCAGCAGCTTAGCCCTCCAGACAGGGAGAACCTACGAGCAGTACTTC
clone_size: NA; d_call: NA; j_call: TRBJ2-1; v_call: TRBV2; cdr3_aa: CASKESYNEQFF; cdr3_nt: TGTGCCAGCAAGGAGTCCTACAATGAGCAGTTCTTC
clone_size: NA; d_call: NA; j_call: TRBJ1-4; v_call: TRBV4-2; cdr3_aa: CASSQPLDRTERGKLFF; cdr3_nt: TGTGCCAGCAGCCAACCCCTTGACAGGACGGAAAGAGGAAAACTGTTTTTT
clone_size: NA; d_call: TRBD2; j_call: TRBJ2-7; v_call: TRBV6-5; cdr3_aa: CASIISGAYEQYF; cdr3_nt: TGTGCCAGCATAATTAGCGGGGCCTACGAGCAGTACTTC
clone_size: NA; d_call: TRBD2; j_call: TRBJ2-5; v_call: TRBV9; cdr3_aa: CASSPRGGGETQYF; cdr3_nt: TGTGCCAGCAGCCCTAGGGGCGGGGGGGAGACCCAGTACTTC
clone_size: NA; d_call: TRBD2; j_call: TRBJ2-3; v_call: TRBV19; cdr3_aa: CASSIDRIAGGPTDTQYF; cdr3_nt: TGTGCCAGTAGTATAGACCGGATAGCGGGGGGGCCAACAGATACGCAGTATTTT
clone_size: NA; d_call: TRBD1; j_call: TRBJ1-2; v_call: TRBV28; cdr3_aa: CASSLPDRVNGYTF; cdr3_nt: TGTGCCAGCAGTTTACCCGACAGGGTTAACGGCTACACCTTC
clone_size: few; d_call: NA; j_call: TRBJ2-1; v_call: TRBV5-1; cdr3_aa: CASSSDRANEQFF; cdr3_nt: TGCGCCAGCAGCTCCGACAGAGCCAATGAGCAGTTCTTC
clone_size: NA; d_call: NA; j_call: TRBJ2-3; v_call: TRBV3-1/TRBV3-2; cdr3_aa: CASSRLWDTQYF; cdr3_nt: TGTGCCAGCAGCCGACTCTGGGATACGCAGTATTTT
clone_size: NA; d_call: TRBD1; j_call: TRBJ2-5; v_call: TRBV5-1; cdr3_aa: CASSLEGQRTQETQYF; cdr3_nt: TGCGCCAGCAGCTTGGAGGGACAGCGGACTCAAGAGACCCAGTACTTC
clone_size: NA; d_call: TRBD2; j_call: TRBJ2-4; v_call: TRBV3-1/TRBV3-2; cdr3_aa: CASSQTIQRGGRGTKNIQYF; cdr3_nt: TGTGCCAGCAGCCAAACCATCCAGCGGGGGGGCCGGGGAACCAAAAACATTCAGTACTTC
clone_size: NA; d_call: TRBD2; j_call: TRBJ2-3; v_call: TRBV7-2; cdr3_aa: CASSLDGVSGGSTDTQYF; cdr3_nt: TGTGCCAGCAGCTTAGATGGTGTTAGCGGGGGGAGCACAGATACGCAGTATTTT
clone_size: NA; d_call: TRBD1; j_call: TRBJ1-1; v_call: TRBV11-2; cdr3_aa: CASSLKQGARAFF; cdr3_nt: TGTGCCAGCAGCTTAAAGCAGGGGGCGAGAGCTTTCTTT
clone_size: NA; d_call: TRBD2; j_call: TRBJ2-3; v_call: TRBV19; cdr3_aa: CASSGMGRAGGTDTQYF; cdr3_nt: TGTGCCAGTAGCGGCATGGGGCGCGCGGGGGGCACCGATACGCAGTATTTT
clone_size: NA; d_call: TRBD2; j_call: TRBJ2-1; v_call: TRBV5-6; cdr3_aa: CASSLGGGATEQFF; cdr3_nt: TGTGCCAGCAGCTTAGGCGGGGGGGCCACTGAGCAGTTCTTC
clone_size: NA; d_call: TRBD1; j_call: TRBJ2-5; v_call: TRBV9; cdr3_aa: CASSAGDSQETQYF; cdr3_nt: TGTGCCAGCAGCGCCGGGGACAGTCAAGAGACCCAGTACTTC
clone_size: NA; d_call: TRBD1; j_call: TRBJ1-2; v_call: TRBV7-9; cdr3_aa: CASSSSDRDYGYTF; cdr3_nt: TGTGCCAGCAGCTCGTCGGACAGGGACTATGGCTACACCTTC
clone_size: NA; d_call: TRBD2; j_call: TRBJ2-5; v_call: TRBV7-6; cdr3_aa: CASSLGLLTSGVQETQYF; cdr3_nt: TGTGCCAGCAGCTTAGGGCTCCTGACTAGCGGGGTGCAAGAGACCCAGTACTTC
clone_size: NA; d_call: NA; j_call: TRBJ1-5; v_call: TRBV2; cdr3_aa: CASGAGRHQPQHF; cdr3_nt: TGTGCCAGCGGGGCGGGAAGGCATCAGCCCCAGCATTTT
clone_size: NA; d_call: TRBD1; j_call: TRBJ2-7; v_call: TRBV2; cdr3_aa: CASSVTSTGDSYEQYF; cdr3_nt: TGTGCCAGCAGCGTTACCTCCACAGGGGATTCCTACGAGCAGTACTTC
clone_size: NA; d_call: NA; j_call: TRBJ2-7; v_call: TRBV4-1; cdr3_aa: CASSQEGQGSAYEQYF; cdr3_nt: TGCGCCAGCAGCCAAGAGGGGCAGGGGTCCGCCTACGAGCAGTACTTC
clone_size: once; d_call: TRBD2; j_call: TRBJ2-5; v_call: TRBV19; cdr3_aa: CASSSLAGWETQYF; cdr3_nt: TGTGCCAGTAGTAGCCTAGCGGGGTGGGAGACCCAGTACTTC
clone_size: NA; d_call: NA; j_call: TRBJ1-1; v_call: TRBV7-9; cdr3_aa: CASSSGQSEAFF; cdr3_nt: TGTGCCAGCAGCTCCGGACAGTCTGAAGCTTTCTTT
clone_size: NA; d_call: TRBD1; j_call: TRBJ1-3; v_call: TRBV12-5; cdr3_aa: CASGPTGGGNTIYF; cdr3_nt: TGTGCTAGTGGCCCAACAGGGGGTGGAAACACCATATATTTT
clone_size: once; d_call: NA; j_call: TRBJ1-1; v_call: TRBV5-1; cdr3_aa: CASSGGSSGTEAFF; cdr3_nt: TGCGCCAGCAGCGGAGGGTCGTCGGGCACTGAAGCTTTCTTT
clone_size: NA; d_call: NA; j_call: TRBJ2-3; v_call: TRBV3-1/TRBV3-2; cdr3_aa: CASNKGEDTQYF; cdr3_nt: TGTGCCAGCAACAAAGGGGAAGATACGCAGTATTTT